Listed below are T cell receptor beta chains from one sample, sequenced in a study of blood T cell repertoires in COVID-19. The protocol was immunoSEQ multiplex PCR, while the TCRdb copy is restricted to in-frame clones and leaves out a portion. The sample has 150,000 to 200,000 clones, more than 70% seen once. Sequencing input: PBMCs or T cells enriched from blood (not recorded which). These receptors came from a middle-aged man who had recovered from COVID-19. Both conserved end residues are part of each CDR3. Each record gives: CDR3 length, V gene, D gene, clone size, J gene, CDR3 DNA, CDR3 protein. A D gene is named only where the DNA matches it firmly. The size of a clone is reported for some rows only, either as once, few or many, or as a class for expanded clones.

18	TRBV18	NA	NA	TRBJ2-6	TGTGCCAGCTCCAACATAAACAGGCAATACTCTGGGGCCAACGTCCTGACTTTC	CASSNINRQYSGANVLTF
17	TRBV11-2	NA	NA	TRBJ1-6	TGTGCCAGCAGCTTATTATCGCGGGGAAGGGGTAATTCACCCCTCCACTTT	CASSLLSRGRGNSPLHF
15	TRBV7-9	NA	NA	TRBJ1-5	TGTGCCAGCAGCCCAACAGGGCCGGGCAATCAGCCCCAGCATTTT	CASSPTGPGNQPQHF
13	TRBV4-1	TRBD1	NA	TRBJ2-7	TGCGCCAGCAGCTTCCGACAGGGTGACGAGCAGTACTTC	CASSFRQGDEQYF
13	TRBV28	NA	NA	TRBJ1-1	TGTGCCAGCAGTTTATGGGGGAGACCTGAAGCTTTCTTT	CASSLWGRPEAFF
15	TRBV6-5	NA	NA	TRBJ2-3	TGTGCCAGCAGGTATAGCGGAACTAGCACAGATACGCAGTATTTT	CASRYSGTSTDTQYF
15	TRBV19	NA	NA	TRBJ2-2	TGTGCCAGTAGTCCGACAGACCTACCCACCGGGGAGCTGTTTTTT	CASSPTDLPTGELFF
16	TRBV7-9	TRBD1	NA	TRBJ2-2	TGTGCCAGCAGTCGACAGGGGGGCGACCTTTCCGGGGAGCTGTTTTTT	CASSRQGGDLSGELFF
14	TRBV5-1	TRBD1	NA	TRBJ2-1	TGCGCCAGCAGCCTACTCGACAGGGGTCAGTGGCTGTTCTTC	CASSLLDRGQWLFF
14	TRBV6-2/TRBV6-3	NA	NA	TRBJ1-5	TGTGCCAGCAGTCCGGCGCTCGGGGGGCAGCCCCAGCATTTT	CASSPALGGQPQHF
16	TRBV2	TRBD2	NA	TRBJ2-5	TGTGCCAGCGTCAGGAGTGGACTAGCGGGAGTTGAGACCCAGTACTTC	CASVRSGLAGVETQYF
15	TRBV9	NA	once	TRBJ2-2	TGTGCCAGCAGCTTCGAGACAGCGAACACCGGGGAGCTGTTTTTT	CASSFETANTGELFF
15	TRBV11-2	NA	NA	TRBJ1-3	TGTGCCAGCAGTCACGCAGGGAACTCTGGAAACACCATATATTTT	CASSHAGNSGNTIYF
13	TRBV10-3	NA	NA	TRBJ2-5	TGTGCCATCAAAGGGGGACCGGGAGAGACCCAGTACTTC	CAIKGGPGETQYF
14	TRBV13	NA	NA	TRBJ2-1	TGTGCCAGCAGCTTACCATCTTCGGGCAATGAGCAGTTCTTC	CASSLPSSGNEQFF
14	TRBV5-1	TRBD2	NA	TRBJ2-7	TGCGCCAGCAGCTTGTCGGGAGCGGGATACGAGCAGTACTTC	CASSLSGAGYEQYF